The text below deals with one T cell receptor beta chain. As yet, its antigen is unknown. The sample originates from a study of OX40 agonist ivuxolimab in advanced cancers. Overall study findings and caveats: Specificity for antigen went undetermined in the expanded peripheral T cells. Partial responders dosed at 0.1-3.0 mg/kg displayed clonal expansion ranking among the lowest.

This CDR3 spans 14 amino acids. The V end was cut by 2 bases, the J end by 1 base, with 8 bases between. From germline, CDR1 is SGHTA and CDR2 FQGTGA. Produced via immunoSEQ multiplex PCR; TCRdb's table is partial and in-frame only. Of 50,000 to 75,000 clones in the sample, roughly nine tenths were seen once. The chain couples TRBV7-3 to TRBJ1-1; D remains ambiguous. This receptor was obtained from an adult with an advanced solid tumor such as melanoma, head and neck, liver or kidney cancer. The sample here was CD4+ or CD8+ T cells sorted from blood, taken in a trial of the OX40 agonist ivuxolimab. In DNA form, the CDR3 reads TGTGCCAGCAGCTTAGGGCAGAAGAACACTGAAGCTTTCTTT. This gives the protein CASSLGQKNTEAFF.